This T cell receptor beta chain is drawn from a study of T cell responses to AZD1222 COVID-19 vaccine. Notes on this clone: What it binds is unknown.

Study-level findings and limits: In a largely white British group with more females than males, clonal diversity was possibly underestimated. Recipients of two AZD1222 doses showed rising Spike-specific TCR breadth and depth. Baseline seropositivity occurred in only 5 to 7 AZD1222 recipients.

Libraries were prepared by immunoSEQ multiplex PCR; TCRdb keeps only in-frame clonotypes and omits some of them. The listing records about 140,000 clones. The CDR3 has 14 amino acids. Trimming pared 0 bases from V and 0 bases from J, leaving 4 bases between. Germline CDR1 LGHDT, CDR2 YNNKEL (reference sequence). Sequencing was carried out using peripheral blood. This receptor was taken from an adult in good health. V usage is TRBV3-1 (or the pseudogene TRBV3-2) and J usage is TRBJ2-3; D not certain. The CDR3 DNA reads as TGTGCCAGCAGCCAAGAATGGAGCACAGATACGCAGTATTTT. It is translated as CASSQEWSTDTQYF.